This T cell receptor beta chain was sequenced during a study of T cell responses to AZD1222 COVID-19 vaccine. Broader study findings: Across spike, vaccine-associated CD4 TCRs were found, dominant at 160-218 and 743-854. Samples come after the peak T cell response, not at day 14. Mostly white British, mostly female donors; authors suggested clonal diversity may be underestimated. Spike-specific TCR breadth and depth grew following two AZD1222 doses.

A note on this clone: The antigen is unknown.

Sequencing was performed with immunoSEQ multiplex PCR; in TCRdb, only in-frame clones are kept and a portion is missing. Here the sample spans roughly 150,000 clones, over 75% being singletons. CDR3 length: 15 residues. Germline V gene sequence: CDR1 SGHAT, CDR2 FQNNGV. J gave up 2 bases and V 4 bases, and 5 bases lay outside the gene matches. This TCR derives from an adult in good health. V usage is TRBV11-2 and J usage is TRBJ2-7, with 10 bases lining up with TRBD1. Source: peripheral blood, taken on day 0 of AZD1222 vaccination. This CDR3 is CASSYGTGEAYEQYF. CDR3 bases: TGTGCCAGCAGCTATGGGACAGGGGAGGCCTACGAGCAGTACTTC.